What follows are 6 T cell receptor beta chains derived from one specimen sequenced in a study of blood T cell repertoires in COVID-19. Here immunoSEQ multiplex PCR was the method, and the copy in TCRdb shows in-frame clones only, minus some. The sample yields some 340,000 clones, around 85% seen once. Sequenced sample: peripheral blood. The receptors come from a woman between 18 and 29 years old with acute or convalescent COVID-19.

The J gene is TRBJ1-4, the V gene TRBV2; D gene unclear. The V end lost 1 base, the J end lost 0 bases, and 6 bases lay between the germline ends. Germline assignment: CDR1 SNHLY and CDR2 FYNNEI. This CDR3 contains 15 residues. The CDR3 sequence is CASSEVGATNEKLFF. The CDR3 DNA follows: TGTGCCAGCAGTGAAGTGGGCGCAACTAATGAAAAACTGTTTTTT. Supplemented by reference TRBV2 and TRBJ1-4, the full variable domain reads EPEVTQTPSHQVTQMGQEVILRCVPISNHLYFYWYRQILGQKVEFLVSFYNNEISEKSEIFDDQFSVERPDGSNFTLKIRSTKLEDSAMYFCASSEVGATNEKLFFGSGTQLSVL.

About this clone: This sequence may be a read error, since a much larger clone differs from it by one base. This chain connects TRBV5-6 to TRBJ1-2, with D perhaps matching TRBD1 (6 bases). There are 13 residues in the CDR3. Germline assignment: CDR1 SGHDT and CDR2 YYEEEE. The V gene lost 4 bases and the J gene lost 0 bases, with 7 bases spanning the gap. In nucleotides, the CDR3 is TGTGCCAGCAGCCGGACAGCTAACTATGGCTACACCTTC. Translating it yields CASSRTANYGYTF.

This clone was observed a few times. The chain couples TRBV5-6 to TRBJ1-2; 7 bases are a match to TRBD1. Per the germline V gene, CDR1 is SGHDT and CDR2 is YYEEEE. Trimming removed 4 bases from V and 3 bases from J; junction bases left unmatched: 3. This CDR3 is 13 amino acids long. CDR3 loop: CASSPGQDYGYTF. The CDR3 DNA reads TGTGCCAGCAGCCCTGGACAGGACTATGGCTACACCTTC.

In DNA, the CDR3 is TGCGCCAGCAGCTCGGAGCGGTCTGGCTCCTACGAGCAGTACTTC. Translation gives CASSSERSGSYEQYF. This chain uses TRBV5-1 with TRBJ2-7, with D possibly being TRBD2 (5 bases). This CDR3 has 15 amino acids. V lost 3 bases and J 0 bases, leaving 13 bases between the germline ends. CDR1 is SGHRS, CDR2 YFSETQ, per germline.

The V call is TRBV7-9, the J call TRBJ2-7, with D tentatively TRBD1 (5 bases). This CDR3 has 16 residues. V lost 0 bases to trimming and J lost 0 bases, with 12 bases between them. Germline assignment: CDR1 SEHNR and CDR2 FQNEAQ (reference sequence). CDR3 bases: TGTGCCAGCAGCTTAGCGGGTGGGGCAGGCTCCTACGAGCAGTACTTC. It translates to CASSLAGGAGSYEQYF.

The chain has TRBV7-3 and TRBJ1-1; TRBD1 is a possible D gene (6 bases). This CDR3 is built from 14 residues. Per germline, CDR1 SGHTA and CDR2 FQGTGA. V gave up 5 bases and J gave up 0 bases, with 10 bases separating them. DNA of the CDR3: TGTGCCAGCAGCCTAGGGGGGGTGAACACTGAAGCTTTCTTT. Protein product: CASSLGGVNTEAFF.